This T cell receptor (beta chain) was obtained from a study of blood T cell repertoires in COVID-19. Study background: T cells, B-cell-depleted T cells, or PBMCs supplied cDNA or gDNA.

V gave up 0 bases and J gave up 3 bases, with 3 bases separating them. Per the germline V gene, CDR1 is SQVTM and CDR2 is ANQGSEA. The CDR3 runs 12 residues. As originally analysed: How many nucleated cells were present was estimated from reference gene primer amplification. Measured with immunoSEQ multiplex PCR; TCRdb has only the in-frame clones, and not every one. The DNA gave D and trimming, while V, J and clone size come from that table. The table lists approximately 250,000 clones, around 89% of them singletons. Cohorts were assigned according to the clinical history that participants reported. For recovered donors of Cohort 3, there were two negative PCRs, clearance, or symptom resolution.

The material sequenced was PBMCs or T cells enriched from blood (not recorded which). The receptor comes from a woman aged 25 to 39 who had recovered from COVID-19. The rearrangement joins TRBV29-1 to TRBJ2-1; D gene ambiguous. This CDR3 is CSVEDSYNEQFF. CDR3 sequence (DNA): TGCAGCGTTGAAGACAGCTACAATGAGCAGTTCTTC.